The 30 T cell receptor beta chains presented below share a single source sample, sequenced in a study of beta chain features in type 1 diabetes. Reverse transcribing all isolated RNA meant expressed TCRB transcripts were sequenced. Assay: immunoSEQ multiplex PCR; the TCRdb copy retains only in-frame clones and omits some. The table lists nearly 700,000 clones, 13% of them singletons. Study-level findings and limits: In every one of the four CD4+ subsets, TCRB CDR3s were moderately but significantly shorter in Type 1 diabetes patients.

Their antigen targets remain unknown. Sequencing input: naive CD4+ T cells from blood. The receptors originated from a young man with type 1 diabetes.

The rearrangement links TRBV29-1 to TRBJ1-5; D not certain. The CDR3 spans 17 residues. CDR1 SQVTM and CDR2 ANQGSEA come from the germline V gene. The ends were cut back, 6 bases at V and 5 bases at J, with 26 bases in the middle. The CDR3 spells CSVLTALPGKDYQPQHF. In DNA form, the CDR3 reads TGCAGCGTCCTAACAGCCCTACCTGGAAAGGATTATCAGCCCCAGCATTTT.

This clone was observed a few times. This chain links TRBV5-1 with TRBJ2-3, with 7 bases lining up with TRBD1. Losses at the gene ends were 5 bases for V and 4 bases for J; bases not matched to a gene: 4. Germline V gives CDR1 SGHRS, CDR2 YFSETQ. The CDR3 is 13 amino acids. CDR3 coding DNA: TGCGCCAGCAGAAACCAGGGGGCAGATACGCAGTATTTT. It specifies CASRNQGADTQYF.

The chain uses TRBV5-6 and TRBJ2-2; TRBD1 is a possible D gene (5 bases). The CDR3 has 16 residues. Germline CDR1 and CDR2: SGHDT and YYEEEE. V was trimmed by 4 bases and J by 4 bases, leaving 17 bases between them. CDR3 protein: CASSPVGDSSTGELFF. The DNA for the CDR3 is TGTGCCAGCAGCCCGGTTGGCGACAGCTCCACCGGGGAGCTGTTTTTT.

Remarks on this clone: This sample includes further DNA sequences coding for the same CDR3. The genes are TRBV5-1 and TRBJ1-2; D is unclear. The CDR3 length is 13 residues. Per germline, CDR1 SGHRS and CDR2 YFSETQ. V gave up 4 bases and J gave up 4 bases, with 11 bases separating them. This chain's CDR3 is CASSLDGSYGYTF. CDR3 nucleotide sequence: TGCGCCAGCAGCCTGGACGGATCCTATGGCTACACCTTC.

This clone was seen more than once but under ten times. The genes are TRBV4-1 and TRBJ2-1; 7 bases map to TRBD1. This CDR3 has 17 residues. The germline V gene encodes CDR1 MGHRA and CDR2 YSYEKL. The trim removed 4 bases at V and 0 bases at J, leaving 9 bases unmatched. CDR3: CASSPPGQLSSYNEQFF. The CDR3 DNA reads as TGCGCCAGCAGCCCTCCGGGACAGTTAAGCTCCTACAATGAGCAGTTCTTC.

This clone was counted a few times. The genes are TRBV7-3 and TRBJ1-1; TRBD1 agrees at 7 bases. Losses at the gene ends were 5 bases for V and 10 bases for J; bases not matched to a gene: 16. Germline values: CDR1 SGHTA, CDR2 FQGTGA. The length of the CDR3 is 15 residues. As DNA, the CDR3 is TGTGCCAGCAGCCCATCAGGGGGATCCGGGGGCCGAGCTTTCTTT. Its translation is CASSPSGGSGGRAFF.

The chain links TRBV9 to TRBJ2-3, with no clear D. The CDR3 has 13 amino acids. Germline V CDR1 and CDR2: SGDLS, YYNGEE. V gave up 0 bases and J gave up 5 bases, with 7 bases separating them. The CDR3: CASSVDLKDTQYF. The CDR3, as DNA: TGTGCCAGCAGCGTAGATCTGAAAGATACGCAGTATTTT. Drawing the rest from reference TRBV9 and TRBJ2-3, the complete variable domain is DSGVTQTPKHLITATGQRVTLRCSPRSGDLSVYWYQQSLDQGLQFLIQYYNGEERAKGNILERFSAQQFPDLHSELNLSSLELGDSALYFCASSVDLKDTQYFGPGTRLTVL.

The V and J genes are TRBV6-5 and TRBJ1-1; D unresolved. Germline V lookup: CDR1 MNHEY, CDR2 SVGAGI. Trimming took off 0 bases at V and 5 bases at J, with 16 bases between the two ends. The CDR3 covers 16 residues. The CDR3 reads CASSYSEDPVMTEAFF. The CDR3 nucleotides read TGTGCCAGCAGTTACTCGGAGGACCCAGTAATGACTGAAGCTTTCTTT.

This clone was counted only a few times. This CDR3 is CASSLAQVSGANVLTF. CDR3 sequence (DNA): TGTGCCAGCAGCTTAGCGCAGGTCTCTGGGGCCAACGTCCTGACTTTC. The chain is built from TRBV7-6 and TRBJ2-6; no definite D call. The CDR3 sequence is 16 residues long. V was trimmed by 0 bases and J by 0 bases, leaving 6 bases between them. Germline loops: CDR1 SGHVS, CDR2 FNYEAQ.

This clone was observed a handful of times. The same CDR3 can be traced to other DNA sequences in this sample. J is TRBJ1-2 and V is TRBV19, with D perhaps TRBD1 (5 bases). Germline V gene data show CDR1 as LNHDA and CDR2 as SQIVND (reference sequence). This CDR3 is built from 12 residues. The V gene lost 2 bases and the J gene lost 7 bases, with 8 bases spanning the gap. The CDR3 region has the DNA TGTGCCAGTAGTATACAGGGCGGTGGCTACACCTTC. Translating it yields CASSIQGGGYTF.

This clone has just a few counts. This rearrangement joins TRBV6-5 to TRBJ2-7, with no clear D. This CDR3 comprises 11 residues. Trimming stripped 6 bases from V and 2 bases from J, with 5 bases between. Germline lookup yields CDR1 MNHEY and CDR2 SVGAGI. CDR3 sequence: CASSNTYEQYF. CDR3 coding DNA: TGTGCCAGCAGCAACACCTACGAGCAGTACTTC.

This chain uses TRBV10-3 with TRBJ1-2; D remains unclear. The V end lost 0 bases, the J end lost 4 bases, and 9 bases lay between the germline ends. This CDR3 is 14 amino acids long. CDR1 is ENHRY and CDR2 is SYGVKD in the germline V gene. This CDR3 reads CAISESGQLYGYTF. CDR3 DNA sequence: TGTGCCATCAGTGAGTCTGGGCAGCTCTATGGCTACACCTTC.

The V gene is TRBV30, the J gene TRBJ1-2, with D maybe TRBD1 (6 bases). V was shortened by 0 bases and J by 3 bases, with 11 bases between the two germline ends. Per the germline V gene, CDR1 is GTSNPN and CDR2 is SVGIG (reference sequence). This CDR3 region has 14 residues. CDR3 amino acids: CAWSVRGFYYGYTF. For the CDR3, the DNA is TGTGCCTGGAGTGTAAGGGGGTTCTACTATGGCTACACCTTC.

V gene TRBV13 combines with J gene TRBJ2-2; D unclear. V gave up 5 bases and J gave up 2 bases, with 0 bases separating them. Germline lookup yields CDR1 PRHDT and CDR2 FYEKMQ (reference sequence). This CDR3 region has 11 residues. This CDR3 reads CASSNTGELFF. CDR3 nucleotides: TGTGCCAGCAGCAACACCGGGGAGCTGTTTTTT.

This clone came up a few times. The CDR3 spells CASSASGTYSYNEQFF. CDR3 in DNA: TGTGCCAGCTCAGCCTCCGGGACGTATTCCTACAATGAGCAGTTCTTC. The chain links TRBV18 to TRBJ2-1; either TRBD1 or TRBD2 may supply D (5 bases each). The CDR3 spans 16 residues. V lost 5 bases and J lost 1, with 15 bases in between. Germline V CDR1 and CDR2: KGHSH, LQKENI.

The J gene is TRBJ2-3, the V gene TRBV7-2, with a possible D match to TRBD2 (6 bases). V gave up 5 bases and J gave up 6 bases, with 24 bases separating them. The CDR3 length is 17 residues. Germline V gene lookup returns CDR1 SGHTA and CDR2 FQGNSA. CDR3 coding DNA: TGTGCCAGCAGCCCAATCGGCAGCGGGCCTTCACGGGATACGCAGTATTTT. The encoded protein is CASSPIGSGPSRDTQYF.

There are a few counts of this clone. The rearrangement links TRBV5-1 to TRBJ2-4; the D call may be TRBD1 or TRBD2 (5 bases each). This CDR3 has 14 amino acids. Germline-derived CDR1 and CDR2 are SGHRS and YFSETQ. V was shortened by 3 bases and J by 5 bases, with 12 bases between the two germline ends. The DNA of the CDR3 is TGCGCCAGCAGCTCCGGGGCGCGGGAAAACATTCAGTACTTC. Translation: CASSSGARENIQYF.

The chain has TRBV5-1 and TRBJ1-2; 8 bases match TRBD1. Germline V lookup: CDR1 SGHRS, CDR2 YFSETQ. The CDR3 is made up of 15 amino acids. Trimming took 4 bases from V and 8 from J; bases not matched to a gene: 13. The CDR3 nucleotides are TGCGCCAGCAGCCCGGGACAGGCTCCGATGTGGGGCTACACCTTC. This encodes CASSPGQAPMWGYTF.

V gene TRBV10-3 combines with J gene TRBJ1-2, with 7 bases that match TRBD1. This CDR3 has 12 residues. Trimming removed 10 bases from V and 2 bases from J; junction bases left unmatched: 4. Germline V lookup: CDR1 ENHRY, CDR2 SYGVKD. This CDR3 is CATADRNYGYTF. The CDR3 bases are TGTGCCACCGCGGACAGGAACTATGGCTACACCTTC.

The table lists this clone with a few counts. V is TRBV14 and J is TRBJ2-3, with D possibly matching TRBD1 (5 bases). The length of the CDR3 is 15 residues. Germline V gene lookup returns CDR1 SGHDN and CDR2 FVKESK. V gave up 4 bases and J gave up 4 bases, with 15 bases separating them. CDR3 amino acids: CASSLSQGGADTQYF. DNA of the CDR3: TGTGCCAGCAGCCTCTCCCAGGGTGGAGCAGATACGCAGTATTTT.

The chain has TRBV2 and TRBJ2-3, with D unclear. This CDR3 has 13 residues. V was clipped by 5 bases and J by 4 bases, with 10 bases between them. Germline assignment: CDR1 SNHLY and CDR2 FYNNEI. Here the CDR3 DNA reads TGTGCCAGCAGTCCGGTATCGGCAGATACGCAGTATTTT. As protein: CASSPVSADTQYF.

The J gene is TRBJ2-1, the V gene TRBV14; no reliable D call. The CDR3 runs 14 residues. The germline V gene encodes CDR1 SGHDN and CDR2 FVKESK. Trimming removed 6 bases at V and 2 bases at J, with 11 bases between. CDR3 loop: CASSRRAPYNEQFF. CDR3 coding DNA: TGTGCCAGCAGTCGTCGGGCCCCCTACAATGAGCAGTTCTTC.

This clone was seen only a few times. The V call is TRBV27, the J call TRBJ2-3; a weak D match, TRBD1 (5 bases). The germline V and J ends were trimmed by 3 bases and 4 bases, with 8 bases remaining between them. Germline CDR1 MNHEY, CDR2 SMNVEV (reference sequence). CDR3 length equals 13 residues. The CDR3, as DNA: TGTGCCAGCAGTTTTCAGGGATCAGATACGCAGTATTTT. This sequence encodes CASSFQGSDTQYF.

CDR3 sequence: CASSVQLTGIGNEQFF. The CDR3 coding sequence is TGTGCCAGCAGCGTTCAGTTGACAGGGATTGGCAATGAGCAGTTCTTC. This chain links TRBV11-2 with TRBJ2-1, with TRBD1 matching over 7 bases. Germline assignment: CDR1 SGHAT and CDR2 FQNNGV. The V gene end was trimmed by 5 bases and the J gene end by 6 bases; junction bases not matched to a gene: 13. There are 16 residues in the CDR3. The variable domain in full, completed from reference TRBV11-2 and TRBJ2-1, reads EAGVAQSPRYKIIEKRQSVAFWCNPISGHATLYWYQQILGQGPKLLIQFQNNGVVDDSQLPKDRFSAERLKGVDSTLKIQPAKLEDSAVYLCASSVQLTGIGNEQFFGPGTRLTVL.

This clone was observed a few times. The rearrangement joins TRBV7-9 to TRBJ2-7; D is ambiguous. Trimming removed 0 bases at V and 2 bases at J, with 8 bases between. Germline CDR1 SEHNR, CDR2 FQNEAQ (reference sequence). CDR3 length equals 14 residues. Here the CDR3 reads CASSLAGVPYEQYF. The DNA of the CDR3 is TGTGCCAGCAGCTTAGCTGGGGTGCCCTACGAGCAGTACTTC.

This clone was seen once. The V and J genes are TRBV4-2 and TRBJ1-5; D gene uncertain. Trimming removed 0 bases at V and 0 bases at J, with 6 bases between. The germline V gene has CDR1 LGHNA and CDR2 YNFKEQ. There are 15 residues in the CDR3. In DNA, the CDR3 is TGTGCCAGCAGCCAAGAACTGCATAGCAATCAGCCCCAGCATTTT. Residues: CASSQELHSNQPQHF.

The J gene is TRBJ2-1, the V gene TRBV7-2; D unresolved. There are 17 residues in the CDR3. Deletions cut 1 base from V and 0 bases from J, with 13 bases between. From germline, CDR1 is SGHTA and CDR2 FQGNSA. Written as DNA, the CDR3 is TGTGCCAGCAGCTTAGACGCAGCTCCCCTCTCCTACAATGAGCAGTTCTTC. Protein sequence: CASSLDAAPLSYNEQFF. The complete variable domain, with remaining parts taken from reference TRBV7-2 and TRBJ2-1, reads GAGVSQSPSNKVTEKGKDVELRCDPISGHTALYWYRQSLGQGLEFLIYFQGNSAPDKSGLPSDRFSAERTGGSVSTLTIQRTQQEDSAVYLCASSLDAAPLSYNEQFFGPGTRLTVL.

The chain uses TRBV7-9 and TRBJ1-1; D may be TRBD1 (5 bases). Germline loops: CDR1 SEHNR, CDR2 FQNEAQ (reference sequence). V lost 4 bases and J lost 2, with 14 bases in between. The CDR3 is 15 amino acids. The CDR3 coding sequence is TGTGCCAGCAGCTCCAGTAATGGGGGTAACACTGAAGCTTTCTTT. It is translated as CASSSSNGGNTEAFF.

Comment on this clone: Other nucleotide sequences from this sample produce the same CDR3. The V gene is TRBV29-1, the J gene TRBJ2-6, with D tentatively TRBD2 (6 bases). V gave up 4 bases and J gave up 0 bases, with 7 bases separating them. This CDR3 region has 14 residues. CDR1 SQVTM and CDR2 ANQGSEA come from the germline V gene. CDR3 DNA sequence: TGCAGCGTTGGCGGGGTCTCTGGGGCCAACGTCCTGACTTTC. This translates into CSVGGVSGANVLTF.

Points on this clone: Other DNA sequences in the sample encode the same CDR3. J is TRBJ2-5 and V is TRBV6-6; no clear D. The ends were cut back, 2 bases at V and 2 bases at J, with 3 bases in the middle. This CDR3 has 12 amino acids. Per germline, CDR1 MNHNY and CDR2 SVGAGI (reference sequence). The CDR3 sequence is CASSYAQETQYF. CDR3 nucleotides: TGTGCCAGCAGTTACGCTCAAGAGACCCAGTACTTC.